This T cell receptor (beta chain) appears in the sequencing data of a study of spatial heterogeneity in lung cancer. Study overall: Sequenced follow-up PBMC samples came a median of approximately 2 years after resection, where available. General study points: Resection saw ubiquitous expanded tumor TCRs appear in blood more than follow-up did.

The CDR3 loop spans 13 amino acids. Germline values: CDR1 MNHEY, CDR2 SVGEGT. Trimming took off 8 bases at V and 7 bases at J, with 17 bases between the two ends. TCRdb recomputed calls from the 5' RACE reads with MiXCR, one row per CDR3 protein. The repertoire holds about 94,000 distinct CDR3 sequences, with 19% as singletons. This clonotype was counted a few times. The antigen is undetermined. Time point denoted: blood at routine non-recurrence follow-up after resection. Sample: PBMCs, taken at follow-up. The rearrangement links TRBV6-2 or TRBV6-3 to TRBJ1-1, with D possibly TRBD1 on 6 matching bases. The TCR was taken from a male donor with early-stage non-small cell lung cancer. The CDR3 region is CASEGQRLSEAFF. The CDR3 DNA follows: TGTGCCAGCGAAGGACAGCGTCTAAGTGAAGCTTTCTTT.